These 19 T cell receptor beta chains originate from one sample sequenced in a study of cytomegalovirus exposure and HLA in healthy donors. Researchers ran the PCR with 60 Vbeta and 13 Jbeta primers. Only in-frame clones appear in the TCRdb table, and some are missing; sequencing was by immunoSEQ multiplex PCR. The repertoire has approximately 130,000 clones, 70% to 85% of them found once; the top ten carry less than 3%. Sequencing was carried out using PBMCs. The receptors here all came from a man aged 45 to 65 in good health and CMV-seronegative.

This clone showed up just a few times. The chain employs TRBV10-2 and TRBJ2-5, with 7 bases matching TRBD1. Per germline, CDR1 WSHSY and CDR2 SAAADI. The J segment lost 5 bases and the V segment lost 7 bases, leaving 7 bases of the junction unmatched. This CDR3 spans 13 amino acids. The CDR3 DNA reads as TGCGCCAGCACCAGGGACAGTCATGAGACCCAGTACTTC. Encoded protein: CASTRDSHETQYF.

This rearrangement joins TRBV7-6 to TRBJ1-5; D is uncertain. CDR1 and CDR2 from the germline V gene are SGHVS and FNYEAQ. Trimming stripped 2 bases from V and 1 base from J, with 15 bases between. There are 17 residues in the CDR3. CDR3 DNA: TGTGCCAGCAGCTTAATGGCCCTATTGAGGAGCAATCAGCCCCAGCATTTT. It encodes CASSLMALLRSNQPQHF.

V is TRBV6-1 and J is TRBJ2-2; 10 nucleotides align to TRBD2. Germline assignment: CDR1 MNHNS and CDR2 SASEGT. CDR3 length: 15 residues. The V gene end was trimmed by 2 bases and the J gene end by 3 bases; junction bases not matched to a gene: 0. The CDR3 DNA reads TGTGCCAGCAGTGAACTAGCGGGGGACACCGGGGAGCTGTTTTTT. Its translation: CASSELAGDTGELFF.

The V gene is TRBV7-8, the J gene TRBJ1-4; 9 positions match TRBD1. Trimming took 5 bases from V and 8 from J; bases not matched to a gene: 6. The CDR3 extends over 14 amino acids. CDR1 and CDR2 from the germline V gene are SGHVS and FQNEAQ. As DNA, the CDR3 is TGTGCCAGCAGCCCCGGGACAGGGACCGAAAAACTGTTTTTT. Translation gives CASSPGTGTEKLFF. Full variable domain (rest looked up from reference TRBV7-8 and TRBJ1-4): GAGVSQSPRYKVAKRGQDVALRCDPISGHVSLFWYQQALGQGPEFLTYFQNEAQLDKSGLPSDRFFAERPEGSVSTLKIQRTQQEDSAVYLCASSPGTGTEKLFFGSGTQLSVL.

This clone was detected once. The genes are TRBV5-1 and TRBJ2-5; TRBD2 aligns across 8 bases. V lost 0 bases and J lost 7; bases outside the gene matches: 5. CDR1 and CDR2 (germline): SGHRS, YFSETQ. The CDR3 sequence is 14 residues long. The CDR3 nucleotides read TGCGCCAGCAGCTTGGTGGGACGGGAGGGGACCCAGTACTTC. This codes for CASSLVGREGTQYF.

CDR3 sequence: CASKFWRGGDEQFF. In DNA, the CDR3 is TGTGCCAGCAAGTTCTGGAGGGGGGGCGATGAGCAGTTCTTC. This chain connects TRBV6-5 to TRBJ2-1, with a possible D match to TRBD2 (7 bases). The CDR3 totals 14 residues. Germline lookup yields CDR1 MNHEY and CDR2 SVGAGI. V was trimmed by 7 bases and J by 8 bases, leaving 18 bases between them.

This clone was picked up a small number of times. The CDR3: CASSIDRGGYNEQFF. In nucleotides, the CDR3 is TGCGCCAGCAGCATCGACAGGGGCGGCTACAATGAGCAGTTCTTC. The rearrangement links TRBV5-1 to TRBJ2-1; 8 nucleotides agree with TRBD1. This CDR3 is 15 amino acids long. Trimming at V came to 4 bases and at J to 3 bases, leaving 6 bases not matched to a gene. Germline-derived CDR1 and CDR2 are SGHRS and YFSETQ. Full variable domain (rest looked up from reference TRBV5-1 and TRBJ2-1): KAGVTQTPRYLIKTRGQQVTLSCSPISGHRSVSWYQQTPGQGLQFLFEYFSETQRNKGNFPGRFSGRQFSNSRSEMNVSTLELGDSALYLCASSIDRGGYNEQFFGPGTRLTVL.

This clone has more than one count but fewer than ten. The chain employs TRBV7-2 and TRBJ2-5, with 8 nucleotides matching TRBD2. Unmatched junction bases numbered 9, after V lost 4 bases and J lost 2 bases. The CDR3 runs to 16 residues. Germline-derived CDR1 and CDR2 are SGHTA and FQGNSA. Here the CDR3 reads CASSSQGLAGQETQYF. In nucleotides, the CDR3 is TGTGCCAGCAGCTCCCAGGGGTTAGCGGGGCAAGAGACCCAGTACTTC. The full variable domain, completed using reference TRBV7-2 and TRBJ2-5, is GAGVSQSPSNKVTEKGKDVELRCDPISGHTALYWYRQSLGQGLEFLIYFQGNSAPDKSGLPSDRFSAERTGGSVSTLTIQRTQQEDSAVYLCASSSQGLAGQETQYFGPGTRLLVL.

This rearrangement joins TRBV5-6 to TRBJ2-7; 8 positions agree with TRBD1. CDR1 SGHDT and CDR2 YYEEEE come from the germline V gene. This CDR3 spans 15 amino acids. The J segment lost 6 bases and the V segment lost 4 bases, leaving 12 bases of the junction unmatched. CDR3 loop: CASSGDGQGSVEQYF. In DNA form, the CDR3 reads TGTGCCAGCAGCGGGGACGGACAGGGTTCGGTCGAGCAGTACTTC.

The chain recombines TRBV13 with TRBJ2-3; TRBD2 matches 12 bases. Germline V gene lookup returns CDR1 PRHDT and CDR2 FYEKMQ (reference sequence). This CDR3 contains 15 residues. V lost 0 bases, J lost 6 bases, and 1 base stayed unmatched. The CDR3, as DNA: TGTGCCAGCAGCTTAGGGGGACTAGCGGGCGATACGCAGTATTTT. Its translation: CASSLGGLAGDTQYF.

The chain is built from TRBV5-1 and TRBJ1-3, with a tentative D call TRBD1 (5 bases). The CDR3 sequence is 13 residues long. V gave up 5 bases and J gave up 10 bases, with 16 bases separating them. CDR1 is SGHRS, CDR2 YFSETQ, per germline. The CDR3 nucleotides are TGCGCCAGCAGTGGGGATGAACGGGGGACCATATATTTT. It codes for CASSGDERGTIYF. Full variable domain (outside the CDR3, taken from reference TRBV5-1 and TRBJ1-3): KAGVTQTPRYLIKTRGQQVTLSCSPISGHRSVSWYQQTPGQGLQFLFEYFSETQRNKGNFPGRFSGRQFSNSRSEMNVSTLELGDSALYLCASSGDERGTIYFGEGSWLTVV.

The chain employs TRBV7-6 and TRBJ2-7, with 8 bases that match TRBD1. CDR1 and CDR2 (germline): SGHVS, FNYEAQ. This CDR3 contains 15 residues. V was pared by 5 bases and J by 5 bases, with 11 bases of the junction left unmatched. The CDR3: CASSPMDRVMDEQYF. The CDR3 DNA sequence: TGTGCCAGCAGCCCTATGGACAGGGTCATGGACGAGCAGTACTTC.

The V call is TRBV27, the J call TRBJ1-2; tentatively, D is TRBD1 (5 bases). The CDR3 covers 15 residues. The V gene's germline CDR1 is MNHEY and CDR2 SMNVEV (reference sequence). V lost 4 bases and J lost 0, with 12 bases in between. The CDR3, as DNA: TGTGCCAGCAGTTCCGCAGGGTTTCCTAACTATGGCTACACCTTC. Residues: CASSSAGFPNYGYTF.

V and J are TRBV5-1 and TRBJ2-1; 15 bases fit TRBD2. The CDR3 covers 15 residues. V lost 4 bases, J lost 9 bases, and 5 bases stayed unmatched. Germline V lookup: CDR1 SGHRS, CDR2 YFSETQ. CDR3 amino acids: CASSGLAGGPVEQFF. CDR3 DNA: TGCGCCAGCAGCGGACTAGCGGGGGGGCCCGTTGAGCAGTTCTTC.

The chain carries TRBV30 and TRBJ1-5; D gene ambiguous. This CDR3 spans 15 amino acids. Germline V CDR1 and CDR2: GTSNPN, SVGIG (reference sequence). With 1 base removed from V and 2 bases from J, the gap between germline ends came to 12 bases. In DNA, the CDR3 is TGTGCCTGGAGTGCCGTTAAACGGGGCAATCAGCCCCAGCATTTT. Its translation: CAWSAVKRGNQPQHF.

This chain uses TRBV30 with TRBJ2-5; D is perhaps TRBD1 (6 bases). The CDR3 covers 12 residues. CDR1 is GTSNPN, CDR2 SVGIG, per germline (reference sequence). Trimming removed 1 base at V and 8 bases at J, with 11 bases between. CDR3 in amino acids: CAWSGGPVTQYF. CDR3 nucleotides: TGTGCCTGGAGTGGGGGGCCGGTAACCCAGTACTTC.

The rearrangement links TRBV19 to TRBJ1-1; D ambiguous. V was shortened by 4 bases and J by 11 bases, with 17 bases between the two germline ends. The CDR3 has 13 residues. Per the germline V gene, CDR1 is LNHDA and CDR2 is SQIVND (reference sequence). CDR3 in DNA: TGTGCCAGTAGTACCGCTTTTCCGGGGTGGGCTTTCTTT. Residues: CASSTAFPGWAFF.

The rearrangement joins TRBV5-4 to TRBJ2-2; tentatively, D is TRBD2 (5 bases). Germline V CDR1 and CDR2: SGHNT, YYREEE (reference sequence). V was cut by 4 bases and J by 5 bases, with 18 bases left in between. This CDR3 region has 16 residues. CDR3 in DNA: TGTGCCAGCAGCCCCCTCGGAGGTTCGGGAACCGGGGAGCTGTTTTTT. This sequence encodes CASSPLGGSGTGELFF.

The chain employs TRBV2 and TRBJ1-2, with 8 bases lining up with TRBD1. CDR1 is SNHLY and CDR2 is FYNNEI in the germline V gene. The CDR3 has 21 residues. Trimming removed 11 bases from V and 1 base from J; junction bases left unmatched: 30. CDR3 DNA sequence: TGTGCCGCGATGACACAGACAGGGGCCCCGACGTCAGATGGGATTAACTATGGCTACACCTTC. Encoded protein: CAAMTQTGAPTSDGINYGYTF.